This T cell receptor (beta chain) was obtained from a study of T cells in Graves' hyperthyroidism and ophthalmopathy. Study-level information: Upon initial diagnosis and before any treatment, peripheral blood was collected. Study-wide results and caveats: From stable hyperthyroidism, ophthalmopathy was set apart by a 13 V-J model.

TCR beta CDR3 region amplification was performed from RNA transcripts. In the first-round RT-PCR of the TCR CDR3, the HTBI primer set was used. TCRdb recomputed calls from the multiplex PCR reads with MiXCR, one row per CDR3 protein. The data hold 450,000 to 650,000 distinct CDR3 sequences, with around 21% observed a single time. A lack of ophthalmopathy progression within 18 months defined stable Graves' hyperthyroidism. Notes on this clonotype: Antigen: not known. A much more abundant neighbour one base away suggests this may be a read error.

The TCR was taken from a young man with Graves' hyperthyroidism. The sample was blood.

As DNA, the CDR3 is TGTGCCAGCAGTATGACAGGGGGCGGAAACACCATATATTTT. Translated: CASSMTGGGNTIYF. The chain joins TRBV12-3 or TRBV12-4 to TRBJ1-3; the match to TRBD1 covers 10 bases. J was trimmed by 4 bases and V by 5 bases; bases with no gene match: 2. CDR3 length: 14 amino acids.